This section outlines one T cell receptor beta chain sequence together with its context. Its target is unknown. These data originate in a study of cytomegalovirus exposure and HLA in healthy donors. Study summary: Unique TCRs from HLA-typed donors, around 93 million of them, were held in an early data release. Study-wide findings and caveats: Sequencing had likely introduced a cluster of highly shared sequence variants as an artifact. Most TCR beta V segments were productive about 87% or about 30% of the time in an earlier analysis.

With 60 Vbeta and 13 Jbeta primers, the PCR was carried out. Sequenced by immunoSEQ multiplex PCR; TCRdb stores in-frame clones only, minus some. The sample holds some 120,000 clones, roughly 82% seen once. The TCR sequence derives from a woman under 30 in good health and CMV-seronegative. Material for sequencing was PBMCs.

The CDR3 loop is CASSLGLRDQPQHF. The CDR3 DNA reads TGTGCCAGCAGCTTAGGTTTGCGGGATCAGCCCCAGCATTTT. The genes are TRBV11-2 and TRBJ1-5; D remains ambiguous. This CDR3 is 14 amino acids long. V lost 1 base, J lost 5 bases, and 9 bases lay in between. Germline CDR1 reads SGHAT; CDR2 reads FQNNGV.